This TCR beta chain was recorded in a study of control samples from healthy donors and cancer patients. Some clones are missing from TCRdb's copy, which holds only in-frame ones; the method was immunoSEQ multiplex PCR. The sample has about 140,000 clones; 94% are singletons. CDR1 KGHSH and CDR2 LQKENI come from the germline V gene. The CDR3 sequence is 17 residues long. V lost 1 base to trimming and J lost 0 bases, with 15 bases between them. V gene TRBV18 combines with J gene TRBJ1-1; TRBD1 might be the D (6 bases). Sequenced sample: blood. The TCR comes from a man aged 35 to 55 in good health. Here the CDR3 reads CASSPLVLRDMNTEAFF. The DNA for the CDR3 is TGTGCCAGCTCACCACTAGTTTTGAGGGACATGAACACTGAAGCTTTCTTT.